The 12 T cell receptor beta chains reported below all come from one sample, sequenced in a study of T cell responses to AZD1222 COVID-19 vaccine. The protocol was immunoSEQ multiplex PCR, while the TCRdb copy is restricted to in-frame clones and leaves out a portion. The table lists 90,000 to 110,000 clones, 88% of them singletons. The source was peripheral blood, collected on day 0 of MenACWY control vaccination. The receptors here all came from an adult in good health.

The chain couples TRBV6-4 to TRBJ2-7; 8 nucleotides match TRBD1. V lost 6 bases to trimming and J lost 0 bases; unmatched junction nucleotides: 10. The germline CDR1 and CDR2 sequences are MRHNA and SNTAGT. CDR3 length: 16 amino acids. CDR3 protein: CASRTLRDRSSYEQYF. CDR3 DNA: TGTGCCAGCAGGACCCTCCGGGACAGGAGCTCCTACGAGCAGTACTTC.

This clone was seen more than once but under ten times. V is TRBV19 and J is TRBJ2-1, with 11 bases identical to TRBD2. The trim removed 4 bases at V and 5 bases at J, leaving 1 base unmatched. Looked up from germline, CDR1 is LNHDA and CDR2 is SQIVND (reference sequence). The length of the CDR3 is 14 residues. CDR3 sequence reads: CASSRGLADNEQFF. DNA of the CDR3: TGTGCCAGTAGTAGGGGACTAGCGGACAATGAGCAGTTCTTC.

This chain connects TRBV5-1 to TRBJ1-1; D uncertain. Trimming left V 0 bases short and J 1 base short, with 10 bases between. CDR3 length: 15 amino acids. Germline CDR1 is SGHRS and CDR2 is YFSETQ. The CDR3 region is CASSLEGNRNTEAFF. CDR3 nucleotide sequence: TGCGCCAGCAGCTTGGAAGGAAACAGGAACACTGAAGCTTTCTTT. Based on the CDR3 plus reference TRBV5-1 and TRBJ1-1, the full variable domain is KAGVTQTPRYLIKTRGQQVTLSCSPISGHRSVSWYQQTPGQGLQFLFEYFSETQRNKGNFPGRFSGRQFSNSRSEMNVSTLELGDSALYLCASSLEGNRNTEAFFGQGTRLTVV.

CDR3: CASSPSGGPYEQYF. The CDR3 bases are TGTGCCAGTAGTCCTAGCGGGGGCCCCTACGAGCAGTACTTC. The V gene is TRBV19, the J gene TRBJ2-7, with 10 bases lining up with TRBD2. The CDR3 is 14 residues long. Germline V gene lookup returns CDR1 LNHDA and CDR2 SQIVND (reference sequence). V lost 5 bases to trimming and J lost 2 bases; unmatched junction nucleotides: 3. Complete variable domain (other parts from reference TRBV19 and TRBJ2-7): DGGITQSPKYLFRKEGQNVTLSCEQNLNHDAMYWYRQDPGQGLRLIYYSQIVNDFQKGDIAEGYSVSREKKESFPLTVTSAQKNPTAFYLCASSPSGGPYEQYFGPGTRLTVT.

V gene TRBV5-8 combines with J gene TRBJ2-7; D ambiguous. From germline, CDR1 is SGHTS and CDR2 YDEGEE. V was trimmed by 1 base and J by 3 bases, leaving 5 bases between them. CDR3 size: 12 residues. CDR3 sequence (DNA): TGTGCCAGCAGCTTGACGGGCTACGAGCAGTACTTC. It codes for CASSLTGYEQYF.

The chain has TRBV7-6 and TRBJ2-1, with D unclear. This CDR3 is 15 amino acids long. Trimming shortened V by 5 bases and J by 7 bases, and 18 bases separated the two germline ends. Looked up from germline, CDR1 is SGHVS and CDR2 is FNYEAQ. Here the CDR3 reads CASSRDVNAWNEQFF. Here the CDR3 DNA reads TGTGCCAGCAGCCGAGACGTCAATGCATGGAATGAGCAGTTCTTC.

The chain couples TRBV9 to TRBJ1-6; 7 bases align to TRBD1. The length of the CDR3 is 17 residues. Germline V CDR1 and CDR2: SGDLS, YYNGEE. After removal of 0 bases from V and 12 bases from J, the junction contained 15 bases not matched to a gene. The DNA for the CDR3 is TGTGCCAGCAGCGTAGCTCCTTTGACAGGGCGCGGTGGACCCCTCCACTTT. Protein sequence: CASSVAPLTGRGGPLHF.

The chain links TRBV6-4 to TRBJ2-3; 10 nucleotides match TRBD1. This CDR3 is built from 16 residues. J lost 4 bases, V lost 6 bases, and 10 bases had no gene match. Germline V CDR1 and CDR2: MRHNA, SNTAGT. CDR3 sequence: CASSGTGTGESDTQYF. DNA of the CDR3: TGTGCCAGCAGCGGTACCGGGACAGGGGAGTCAGATACGCAGTATTTT.

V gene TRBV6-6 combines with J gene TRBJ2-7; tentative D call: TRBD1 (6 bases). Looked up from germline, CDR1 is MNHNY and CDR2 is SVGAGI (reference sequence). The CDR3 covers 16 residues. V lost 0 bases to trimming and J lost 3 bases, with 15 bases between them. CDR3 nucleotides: TGTGCCAGCAGTTACTCGACTTTCGGCAGGGGCTACGAGCAGTACTTC. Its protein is CASSYSTFGRGYEQYF.

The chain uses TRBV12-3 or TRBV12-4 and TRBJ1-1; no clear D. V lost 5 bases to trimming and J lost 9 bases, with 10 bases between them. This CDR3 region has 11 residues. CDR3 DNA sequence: TGTGCCAGCAGTCCGGGCTCCCAAGCTTTCTTT. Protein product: CASSPGSQAFF.

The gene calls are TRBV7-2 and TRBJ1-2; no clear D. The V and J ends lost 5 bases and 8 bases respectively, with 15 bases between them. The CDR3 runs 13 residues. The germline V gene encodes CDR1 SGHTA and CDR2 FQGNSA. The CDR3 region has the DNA TGTGCCAGCAGCGCTTACAATGAGGAGGGCTACACCTTC. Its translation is CASSAYNEEGYTF.

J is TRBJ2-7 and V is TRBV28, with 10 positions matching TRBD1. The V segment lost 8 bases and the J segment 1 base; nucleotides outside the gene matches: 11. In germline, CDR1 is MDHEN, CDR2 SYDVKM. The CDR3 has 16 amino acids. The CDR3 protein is CASRPSRDRGSYEQYF. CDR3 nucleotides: TGTGCCAGCCGTCCCTCGAGGGACAGGGGTTCCTACGAGCAGTACTTC.